Listed below are T cell receptor beta chains from one sample, sequenced in a study of blood T cell repertoires in COVID-19. Clones were sequenced by immunoSEQ multiplex PCR, and TCRdb holds only the in-frame ones, with some missing. The profile shows over 150,000 clones, approximately 85% of them singletons. What was sequenced was PBMCs or T cells enriched from blood (not recorded which). These receptors originate from a middle-aged man who had recovered from COVID-19. The CDR3 runs from the conserved cysteine through the conserved F or W. Fields, in order: V gene, clone size, J gene, D gene, CDR3 DNA, CDR3 protein. D genes are given only for firm matches. Size tells how often a clone was seen (once, few, many) or the class of an expanded clone, and some rows leave it out.

>TRBV15|-|TRBJ1-2|-
TGTGCCACCAGCAGAGGGGGAGGGGCGGACTATGGCTACACCTTC
CATSRGGGADYGYTF
>TRBV7-9|-|TRBJ2-1|TRBD2
TGTGCCGGCGGGGGACTAGCGGGAGTGAGGAGCTCCTACAATGAGCAGTTCTTC
CAGGGLAGVRSSYNEQFF
>TRBV7-6|-|TRBJ2-7|-
TGTGCCAGCAGCTTAGGTTCCTTCGGCGAGCAGTACTTC
CASSLGSFGEQYF
>TRBV5-1|-|TRBJ1-1|TRBD1
TGCGCCAGCAGCTTGGTTGGGACAGGGCGGAGCACTGAAGCTTTCTTT
CASSLVGTGRSTEAFF
>TRBV27|few|TRBJ1-1|TRBD1
TGTGCCAGCAGTCCCGCTGACAGGGATCTGACTGAAGCTTTCTTT
CASSPADRDLTEAFF
>TRBV13|-|TRBJ1-3|-
TGTGCCAGCAGCCCCAGGGCGTCTGGAAACACCATATATTTT
CASSPRASGNTIYF
>TRBV7-2|-|TRBJ1-5|-
TGTGCCAGCAGCTTACGAGGGGGGGGCCTCAATCAGCCCCAGCATTTT
CASSLRGGGLNQPQHF
>TRBV6-6|-|TRBJ1-4|TRBD1
TGTGCCAGCATCCTACCGGGACAGGGCGGGGAAAAACTGTTTTTT
CASILPGQGGEKLFF
>TRBV28|-|TRBJ1-1|-
TGTGCCAGCAGTTCGGGGGGGAACACTGAAGCTTTCTTT
CASSSGGNTEAFF
>TRBV28|-|TRBJ2-7|-
TGTGCCAGCAGTTCCTTAGGGGCGACAGTTACCTACGAGCAGTACTTC
CASSSLGATVTYEQYF
>TRBV7-9|-|TRBJ1-3|-
TGTGCCAGCAGCTTACCAAATCTTAGGACATTGGACACCATATATTTT
CASSLPNLRTLDTIYF
>TRBV4-1|-|TRBJ1-2|-
TGCGCCAGCAGCCAACGGGCGACAGTATCTAACTATGGCTACACCTTC
CASSQRATVSNYGYTF
>TRBV28|-|TRBJ2-2|-
TGTGCCAGCAATAAGAACACCGGGGAGCTGTTTTTT
CASNKNTGELFF
>TRBV7-9|-|TRBJ1-1|TRBD1
TGTGCCAGCAGCTTAGTGGACAGGGAAGCTTTCTTT
CASSLVDREAFF
>TRBV28|-|TRBJ1-1|-
TGTGCCAGCAGCTCCGGACAGTACACTGAAGCTTTCTTT
CASSSGQYTEAFF
>TRBV7-8|-|TRBJ1-6|TRBD1
TGTGCCAGCAGCCTCACCCTCCGGTCGGGACAGACTAATTCACCCCTCCACTTT
CASSLTLRSGQTNSPLHF
>TRBV7-3|-|TRBJ2-7|-
TGTGCCAGCAGCTTAAGTCCAGGGAACTACGAGCAGTACTTC
CASSLSPGNYEQYF
>TRBV3-1/TRBV3-2|-|TRBJ2-7|-
TGTGCCAGCAGCCAAGGAGCCCCCCCGACACCCGGCGAGCAGTACTTC
CASSQGAPPTPGEQYF
>TRBV3-1/TRBV3-2|-|TRBJ1-5|-
TGTGCCAGCAGCCTACAGGGTCACCAGCCCCAGCATTTT
CASSLQGHQPQHF
>TRBV28|-|TRBJ2-2|TRBD2
TGTGCCAGCAGTTTACCCGCTAGCGGGACTAACACCGGGGAGCTGTTTTTT
CASSLPASGTNTGELFF
>TRBV19|-|TRBJ1-4|TRBD1
TGTGCCAGCCGGGACAGGGCTTCCGCAACTAATGAAAAACTGTTTTTT
CASRDRASATNEKLFF
>TRBV7-9|-|TRBJ1-1|-
TGTGCCAGCAGTTCAAGGGGGTTCGAAGCTTTCTTT
CASSSRGFEAFF
>TRBV6-5|-|TRBJ1-5|-
TGTGCCAGCAGTTACGCGGGAGAGAATCAGCCCCAGCATTTT
CASSYAGENQPQHF
>TRBV25-1|-|TRBJ1-1|TRBD1
TGTGCCAGCACCCCCCAAGGGGGCAGGCTTACTGAAGCTTTCTTT
CASTPQGGRLTEAFF
>TRBV10-3|few|TRBJ1-1|-
TGTGCCATCAGTGTAGGGGATGCGAACACTGAAGCTTTCTTT
CAISVGDANTEAFF
>TRBV5-1|once|TRBJ1-5|-
TGCGCCAGCAGCCAAGGGGAGGGGTCTCATCAGCCCCAGCATTTT
CASSQGEGSHQPQHF
>TRBV13|-|TRBJ1-3|-
TGTGCCAGCAGCCTAGGGGAGTCTGCCGGAAACACCATATATTTT
CASSLGESAGNTIYF
>TRBV7-8|-|TRBJ2-6|TRBD2
TGTGCCAGCAGCTCCGGGACTAGCGGGATAGAAGAGGGGGCCAACGTCCTGACTTTC
CASSSGTSGIEEGANVLTF
>TRBV5-6|-|TRBJ2-2|TRBD1
TGTGCCAGCAGCTTTGGGACAGGGAACACCGGGGAGCTGTTTTTT
CASSFGTGNTGELFF
>TRBV25-1|-|TRBJ2-3|-
TGTGCCAGCAGTCGAGCGGTTACTAGCACAGATACGCAGTATTTT
CASSRAVTSTDTQYF
>TRBV25-1|-|TRBJ1-6|TRBD1
TGTGCCAGCAGTGAATATAGGGGGCAGGATTCACCCCTCCACTTT
CASSEYRGQDSPLHF
>TRBV10-3|few|TRBJ2-5|TRBD1
TGTGCCATCAGCGACCCCGACAGGGTATTACAAGAGACCCAGTACTTC
CAISDPDRVLQETQYF
>TRBV19|-|TRBJ1-5|-
TGTGCCAGTGACTACGGGCCTGCAACCAATCAGCCCCAGCATTTT
CASDYGPATNQPQHF
>TRBV7-2|-|TRBJ2-2|TRBD1
TGTGCCAGCAGCTTAGTTGGGACAGCAAACACCGGGGAGCTGTTTTTT
CASSLVGTANTGELFF
>TRBV7-2|-|TRBJ2-6|-
TGTGCCAGCAGCTTACTACTTTCGGGGGCCAACGTCCTGACTTTC
CASSLLLSGANVLTF
>TRBV27|few|TRBJ1-6|-
TGTGCCAGCAGTCCGGGGACACCTAATTCACCCCTCCACTTT
CASSPGTPNSPLHF
>TRBV7-3|-|TRBJ1-2|-
TGTGCCAGCAGCCCAGGGACACCCTATGGCTACACCTTC
CASSPGTPYGYTF
>TRBV28|-|TRBJ1-1|-
TGTGCCAGCAACCCCGTGCAGGGGATAGTAGCTTTCTTT
CASNPVQGIVAFF
>TRBV5-1|-|TRBJ1-6|-
TGCGCCAGCAGCTTGGATTATAGCGGGGTGGGTTCACCCCTCCACTTT
CASSLDYSGVGSPLHF
>TRBV5-1|-|TRBJ2-7|-
TGCGCCAGCAGCTTGGGCAGTAATTCAAACTACGAGCAGTACTTC
CASSLGSNSNYEQYF